The 8 T cell receptor beta chains listed next were all sequenced from one sample in a study of beta chain features in type 1 diabetes. Isolated RNA was reverse transcribed in full, so expressed TCRB transcripts were sequenced. Sequencing used immunoSEQ multiplex PCR; TCRdb keeps in-frame clones, though not all of them. Found here are hundreds of thousands of clones, around a sixth of them singletons; the top ten hold more than 0.08%. Material: naive CD4+ T cells from blood. The receptors derive from a man aged 18 to 29 in good health.

This clone was observed a few times. This chain uses TRBV5-1 with TRBJ1-1; D is unresolved. This CDR3 region has 13 residues. Trimming left V 4 bases short and J 1 base short, with 8 bases between. Germline-derived CDR1 and CDR2 are SGHRS and YFSETQ. In DNA, the CDR3 is TGCGCCAGCAGCCCGGACGGGAACACTGAAGCTTTCTTT. It codes for CASSPDGNTEAFF.

This clone occurred a few times. The chain is built from TRBV2 and TRBJ2-2; D unclear. Between the trimmed V and J ends, which lost 6 bases and 1 base, there was a span of 9 bases. The germline gives CDR1 SNHLY, CDR2 FYNNEI. The CDR3 runs to 14 residues. The CDR3 is CASSPGLNTGELFF. CDR3 coding DNA: TGTGCCAGCAGCCCCGGGCTGAACACCGGGGAGCTGTTTTTT.

The rearrangement links TRBV9 to TRBJ2-2; no firm D call. The CDR3 runs to 14 residues. The germline V gene encodes CDR1 SGDLS and CDR2 YYNGEE. The ends were cut back, 0 bases at V and 6 bases at J, with 9 bases in the middle. CDR3: CASSVVASPGELFF. CDR3 in DNA: TGTGCCAGCAGCGTAGTGGCTTCCCCCGGGGAGCTGTTTTTT.

This clone has a single count. The chain combines TRBV4-1 with TRBJ2-3; D gene ambiguous. Looked up from germline, CDR1 is MGHRA and CDR2 is YSYEKL. V was shortened by 1 base and J by 2 bases, with 7 bases between the two germline ends. The CDR3 extends over 14 amino acids. The CDR3 sequence is CASSQAWYTDTQYF. The CDR3 nucleotides read TGCGCCAGCAGCCAAGCATGGTACACAGATACGCAGTATTTT.

V gene TRBV5-4 combines with J gene TRBJ2-4; the D gene is possibly TRBD2 (6 bases). The germline V and J ends were trimmed by 0 bases and 5 bases, with 9 bases remaining between them. In germline, CDR1 is SGHNT, CDR2 YYREEE (reference sequence). The CDR3 has 14 residues. The DNA of the CDR3 is TGTGCCAGCAGCTTGGCCGCGGGACAAAACATTCAGTACTTC. As protein: CASSLAAGQNIQYF. The variable domain in full, completed from reference TRBV5-4 and TRBJ2-4, reads ETGVTQSPTHLIKTRGQQVTLRCSSQSGHNTVSWYQQALGQGPQFIFQYYREEENGRGNFPPRFSGLQFPNYSSELNVNALELDDSALYLCASSLAAGQNIQYFGAGTRLSVL.

There are a few counts of this clone. CDR3: CASSQDEAGGGKQFF. For the CDR3, the DNA is TGCGCCAGCAGCCAAGATGAGGCGGGCGGGGGGAAGCAGTTCTTC. The chain couples TRBV4-3 to TRBJ2-1; 8 bases agree with TRBD2. This CDR3 is built from 15 residues. Trimming at V came to 0 bases and at J to 11 bases, leaving 9 bases not matched to a gene. The V gene's germline CDR1 is LGHNA and CDR2 YSLEER.

The table lists this clone with a few counts. The genes are TRBV30 and TRBJ1-2; D is uncertain. Germline V lookup: CDR1 GTSNPN, CDR2 SVGIG (reference sequence). The CDR3 has 13 residues. Trimming shortened V by 2 bases and J by 7 bases, and 14 bases separated the two germline ends. The CDR3 DNA reads as TGTGCCTGGAGTATGGGCCGGTCGGGTGGCTACACCTTC. Translated, it gives CAWSMGRSGGYTF.

The chain couples TRBV5-1 to TRBJ2-3, with TRBD1 matching over 10 bases. J gave up 1 base and V 4 bases, and 3 bases lay outside the gene matches. This CDR3 has 15 amino acids. The germline gives CDR1 SGHRS, CDR2 YFSETQ. The CDR3 DNA is TGCGCCAGCAGCGCTGGGACAGGGGGCACAGATACGCAGTATTTT. Its translation: CASSAGTGGTDTQYF.